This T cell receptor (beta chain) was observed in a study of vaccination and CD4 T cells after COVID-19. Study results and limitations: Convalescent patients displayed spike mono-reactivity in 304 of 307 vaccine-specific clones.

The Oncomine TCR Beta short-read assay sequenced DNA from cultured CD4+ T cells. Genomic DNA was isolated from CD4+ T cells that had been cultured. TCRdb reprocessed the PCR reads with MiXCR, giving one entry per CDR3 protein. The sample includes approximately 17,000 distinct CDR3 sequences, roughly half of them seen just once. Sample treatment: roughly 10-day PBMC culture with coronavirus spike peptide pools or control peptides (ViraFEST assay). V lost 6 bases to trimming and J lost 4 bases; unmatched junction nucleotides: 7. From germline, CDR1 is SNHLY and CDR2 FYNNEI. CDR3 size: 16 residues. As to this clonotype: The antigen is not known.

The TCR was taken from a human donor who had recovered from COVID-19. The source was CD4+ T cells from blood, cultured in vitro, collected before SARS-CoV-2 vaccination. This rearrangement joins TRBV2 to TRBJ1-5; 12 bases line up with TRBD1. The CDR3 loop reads CASSGGTGGWNQPQHF. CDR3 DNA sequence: TGTGCCAGCAGCGGTGGGACAGGGGGCTGGAATCAGCCCCAGCATTTT. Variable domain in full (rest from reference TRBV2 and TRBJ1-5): EPEVTQTPSHQVTQMGQEVILRCVPISNHLYFYWYRQILGQKVEFLVSFYNNEISEKSEIFDDQFSVERPDGSNFTLKIRSTKLEDSAMYFCASSGGTGGWNQPQHFGDGTRLSIL.